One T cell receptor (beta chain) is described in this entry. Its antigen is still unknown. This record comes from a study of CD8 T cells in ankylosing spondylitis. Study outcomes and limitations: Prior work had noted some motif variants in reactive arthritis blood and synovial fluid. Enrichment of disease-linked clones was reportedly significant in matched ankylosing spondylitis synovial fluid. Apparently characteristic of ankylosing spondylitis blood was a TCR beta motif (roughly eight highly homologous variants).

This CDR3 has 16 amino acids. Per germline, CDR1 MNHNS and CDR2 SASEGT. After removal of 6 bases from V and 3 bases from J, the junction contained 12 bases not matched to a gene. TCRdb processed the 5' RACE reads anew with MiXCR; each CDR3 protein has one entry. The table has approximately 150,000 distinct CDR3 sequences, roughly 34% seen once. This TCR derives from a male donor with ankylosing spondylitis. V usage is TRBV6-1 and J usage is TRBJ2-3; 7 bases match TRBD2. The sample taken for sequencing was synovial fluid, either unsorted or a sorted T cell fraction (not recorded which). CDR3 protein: CASRGSIGEGTDTQYF. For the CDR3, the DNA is TGTGCCAGCAGGGGGTCGATCGGGGAGGGGACAGATACGCAGTATTTT.